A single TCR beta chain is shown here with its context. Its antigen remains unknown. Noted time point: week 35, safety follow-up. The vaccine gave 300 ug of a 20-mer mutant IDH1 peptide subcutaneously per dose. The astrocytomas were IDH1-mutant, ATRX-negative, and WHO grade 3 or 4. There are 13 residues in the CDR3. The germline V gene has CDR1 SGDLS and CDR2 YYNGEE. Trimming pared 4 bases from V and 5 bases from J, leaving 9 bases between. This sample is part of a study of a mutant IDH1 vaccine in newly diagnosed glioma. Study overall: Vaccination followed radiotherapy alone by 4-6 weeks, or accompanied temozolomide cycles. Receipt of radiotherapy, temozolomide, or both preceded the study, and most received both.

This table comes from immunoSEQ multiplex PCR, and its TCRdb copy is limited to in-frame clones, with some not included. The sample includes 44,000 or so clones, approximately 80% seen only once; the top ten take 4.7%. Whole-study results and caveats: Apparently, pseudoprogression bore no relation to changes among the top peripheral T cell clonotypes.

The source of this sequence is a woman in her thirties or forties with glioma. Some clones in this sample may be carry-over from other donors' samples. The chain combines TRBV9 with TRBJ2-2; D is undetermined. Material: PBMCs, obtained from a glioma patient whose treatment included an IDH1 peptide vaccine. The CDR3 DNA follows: TGTGCCAGCAGCCACGCGCTAACCGGGGAGCTGTTTTTT. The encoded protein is CASSHALTGELFF.